This TCR beta chain is from a study of blood T cell repertoires in COVID-19. For the study at large: The study drew acute and convalescent COVID-19 samples from the United States, Italy and Spain. The cDNA or gDNA used as material had been derived from T cells, B-cell-depleted T cells, or PBMCs.

Per the authors' pipeline: Reference gene primer amplification yielded estimated nucleated cell counts. Measured with immunoSEQ multiplex PCR; TCRdb has only the in-frame clones, and not every one. The V and J calls and clone size come from that table; D and trimming were worked out from the DNA. The sample carries around 370,000 clones, more than 75% recorded once. The CDR3 runs 15 residues. In germline, CDR1 is KGHDR, CDR2 SFDVKD. Trimming took 4 bases from V and 6 from J, leaving 14 bases between them. The receptor was isolated from a woman between 18 and 29 years old who had recovered from COVID-19. This chain connects TRBV24-1 to TRBJ2-2; D is perhaps TRBD1 (6 bases). The sequenced sample consisted of peripheral blood. CDR3 in DNA: TGTGCCACCAGTGACCCAGGACAGAGGTCCGGGGAGCTGTTTTTT. Amino acids: CATSDPGQRSGELFF.